This T cell receptor (beta chain) was recovered during a study of T cells in Graves' hyperthyroidism and ophthalmopathy. Template material for amplifying TCR beta CDR3 regions consisted of RNA transcripts. First-round RT-PCR of the TCR CDR3 relied on the HTBI primer set. In TCRdb, the multiplex PCR reads were re-called with MiXCR into one record per CDR3 protein. The profile shows 550,000 to 600,000 distinct CDR3 sequences, roughly 46% of them singletons. The CDR3 spans 15 residues. V was shortened by 2 bases and J by 2 bases, with 13 bases between the two germline ends. CDR1 SGDLS and CDR2 YYNGEE come from the germline V gene. General observations from the study: Ophthalmopathy and stable hyperthyroidism were separated by a 13 V-J model. The model anticipated ophthalmopathy a median about 7 months pre-onset. Most expanded thyroid clonotypes above 0.001 recurred in blood.

With regard to this clonotype: As yet, its antigen is unknown.

The V gene is TRBV9, the J gene TRBJ1-2; D call uncertain. The TCR originated in an adult woman with Graves' disease, either hyperthyroidism or ophthalmopathy (not recorded which). Sequences were obtained from peripheral blood or thyroid tissue (not recorded which). CDR3 nucleotides: TGTGCCAGCAGCGTCTCTTCGAACCTCAACTATGGCTACACCTTC. This encodes CASSVSSNLNYGYTF. Variable domain in full (rest from reference TRBV9 and TRBJ1-2): DSGVTQTPKHLITATGQRVTLRCSPRSGDLSVYWYQQSLDQGLQFLIQYYNGEERAKGNILERFSAQQFPDLHSELNLSSLELGDSALYFCASSVSSNLNYGYTFGSGTRLTVV.